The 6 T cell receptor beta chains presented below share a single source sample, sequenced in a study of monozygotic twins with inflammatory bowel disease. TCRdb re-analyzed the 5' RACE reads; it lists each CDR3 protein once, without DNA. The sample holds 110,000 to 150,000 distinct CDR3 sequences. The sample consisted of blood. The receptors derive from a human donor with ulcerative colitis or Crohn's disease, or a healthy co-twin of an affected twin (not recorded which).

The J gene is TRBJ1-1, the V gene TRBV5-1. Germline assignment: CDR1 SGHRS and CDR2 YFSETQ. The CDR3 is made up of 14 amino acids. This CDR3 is CASSLEGPNTEAFF.

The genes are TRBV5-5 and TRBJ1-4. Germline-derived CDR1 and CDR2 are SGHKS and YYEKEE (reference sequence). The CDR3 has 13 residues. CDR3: CASTDRDFGKLFF. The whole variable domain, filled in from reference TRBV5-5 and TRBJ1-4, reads DAGVTQSPTHLIKTRGQQVTLRCSPISGHKSVSWYQQVLGQGPQFIFQYYEKEERGRGNFPDRFSARQFPNYSSELNVNALLLGDSALYLCASTDRDFGKLFFGSGTQLSVL.

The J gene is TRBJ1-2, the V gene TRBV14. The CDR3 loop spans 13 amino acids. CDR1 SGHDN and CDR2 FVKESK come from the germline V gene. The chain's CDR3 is CASSMDSLYGYTF.

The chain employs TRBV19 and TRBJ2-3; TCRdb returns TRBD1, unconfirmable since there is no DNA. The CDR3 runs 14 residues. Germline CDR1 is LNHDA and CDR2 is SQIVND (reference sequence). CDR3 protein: CASSMTGNTDTQYF.

CDR3: CASSFTGTGFGYTF. The chain combines TRBV7-2 with TRBJ1-2; TCRdb gives TRBD1 as the D gene, but with no DNA this cannot be confirmed. Per germline, CDR1 SGHTA and CDR2 FQGNSA. The length of the CDR3 is 14 residues.

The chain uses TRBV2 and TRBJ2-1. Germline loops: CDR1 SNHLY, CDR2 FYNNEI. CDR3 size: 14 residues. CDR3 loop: CASSETSSYNEQFF. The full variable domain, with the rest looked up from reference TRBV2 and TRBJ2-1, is EPEVTQTPSHQVTQMGQEVILRCVPISNHLYFYWYRQILGQKVEFLVSFYNNEISEKSEIFDDQFSVERPDGSNFTLKIRSTKLEDSAMYFCASSETSSYNEQFFGPGTRLTVL.